The entry below gives a single TCR beta chain sequence along with its context. Germline V CDR1 and CDR2: GTSNPN, SVGIG (reference sequence). This CDR3 is built from 13 residues. Trimming left V 6 bases short and J 2 bases short, with 13 bases between. The data stem from a study of blood T cell repertoires in COVID-19. As for the study in general: Sites in the United States, Italy and Spain provided acute and convalescent COVID-19 samples.

Authors' processing steps: Reference gene primer amplification gave estimated nucleated cell counts. The protocol was immunoSEQ multiplex PCR, while the TCRdb copy is restricted to in-frame clones and leaves out a portion. For V, J and clone size, that table is used; D and trimming come from the DNA. The sample yields approximately 130,000 clones, around 87% seen once. The chain links TRBV30 to TRBJ1-2; D perhaps matches TRBD1 (6 bases). Specimen: peripheral blood. The receptor comes from a woman between 50 and 59 years old with acute or convalescent COVID-19. As DNA, the CDR3 is TGTGCCTGTCCGGGACATGGGAACTATGGCTACACCTTC. Translation gives CACPGHGNYGYTF.